Below, one T cell receptor (beta chain) is given with its context. The antigen remains undetermined. Amplification used 60 Vbeta primers and 13 Jbeta primers. Here immunoSEQ multiplex PCR was the method, and the copy in TCRdb shows in-frame clones only, minus some. The sample includes tens of thousands of clones, less than 75% of them seen just once. This sample was taken from a study of cytomegalovirus exposure and HLA in healthy donors. At the level of the study: Among about 190 million T cells, an earlier analysis found roughly 110 million unique TCR beta sequences.

The study, taken as a whole, reports: The classifier was said to identify cytomegalovirus status with high specificity and sensitivity.

This clonotype originated in a man under 40 in good health and CMV-seronegative. Specimen: PBMCs.

The chain's CDR3 is CASSKSGGGTDTQYF. The CDR3 DNA follows: TGTGCCAGCAGTAAGTCTGGCGGGGGCACAGATACGCAGTATTTT. This rearrangement joins TRBV7-2 to TRBJ2-3; a possible D gene is TRBD2 (6 bases). This CDR3 comprises 15 residues. The V gene's germline CDR1 is SGHTA and CDR2 FQGNSA. Between the trimmed V and J ends, which lost 6 bases and 1 base, there was a span of 14 bases.